What follows are 26 T cell receptor beta chains derived from one specimen sequenced in a study of cytomegalovirus exposure and HLA in healthy donors. Data came from immunoSEQ multiplex PCR; TCRdb stores just in-frame clones and leaves some out. This table holds approximately 130,000 clones, more than 75% found once. Sequencing was performed on PBMCs. The receptors come from a woman in her 30s in good health and CMV-seronegative.

The chain couples TRBV5-5 to TRBJ1-1, with 9 bases lining up with TRBD1. The germline V gene has CDR1 SGHKS and CDR2 YYEKEE (reference sequence). V shed 5 bases and J 5 bases; nucleotides not matched to a gene: 4. The CDR3 has 13 residues. The CDR3 DNA follows: TGTGCCAGCAGTCGGGACAGGGTGACTGAAGCTTTCTTT. Residues: CASSRDRVTEAFF. The full variable domain, with the rest looked up from reference TRBV5-5 and TRBJ1-1, is DAGVTQSPTHLIKTRGQQVTLRCSPISGHKSVSWYQQVLGQGPQFIFQYYEKEERGRGNFPDRFSARQFPNYSSELNVNALLLGDSALYLCASSRDRVTEAFFGQGTRLTVV.

The chain uses TRBV4-3 and TRBJ1-4; possibly TRBD1 for D (6 bases). CDR1 LGHNA and CDR2 YSLEER come from the germline V gene. The CDR3 extends over 16 amino acids. V gave up 0 bases and J gave up 10 bases, with 18 bases separating them. The CDR3 is CASSQDARATGRKLFF. Here the CDR3 DNA reads TGCGCCAGCAGCCAAGATGCTCGGGCGACAGGCCGAAAACTGTTTTTT.

V gene TRBV7-9 combines with J gene TRBJ2-7; D may be TRBD1 (6 bases). Germline lookup yields CDR1 SEHNR and CDR2 FQNEAQ (reference sequence). This CDR3 is 13 amino acids long. V gave up 5 bases and J gave up 2 bases, with 10 bases separating them. The CDR3 DNA reads TGTGCCAGCAGCACAGGGTGGGCCTACGAGCAGTACTTC. Its protein product is CASSTGWAYEQYF.

The chain is built from TRBV11-2 and TRBJ2-3, with no clear D. Germline values: CDR1 SGHAT, CDR2 FQNNGV. The CDR3 loop spans 12 amino acids. Trimming shortened V by 5 bases and J by 3 bases, and 6 bases separated the two germline ends. CDR3 loop: CASSQTTDTQYF. CDR3 nucleotides: TGTGCCAGCAGCCAGACTACAGATACGCAGTATTTT.

This chain joins TRBV5-3 and TRBJ2-7; 8 bases map to TRBD1. TRBV5-3 is identified as an open reading frame with a role that is uncertain. With V trimmed by 4 bases and J by 2 bases, 2 bases remained unmatched. This CDR3 is built from 13 residues. The CDR3 bases are TGTGCCAGAAGCCCGGACAGGGCCTACGAGCAGTACTTC. It specifies CARSPDRAYEQYF.

The chain is built from TRBV5-1 and TRBJ1-5, with a possible D match to TRBD1 (6 bases). V gave up 5 bases and J gave up 5 bases, with 14 bases separating them. The CDR3 has 14 amino acids. The germline gives CDR1 SGHRS, CDR2 YFSETQ. CDR3 DNA sequence: TGCGCCAGCAGTTCAGGGGTCGCGGATCAGCCCCAGCATTTT. It encodes CASSSGVADQPQHF.

The V gene is TRBV5-1, the J gene TRBJ1-1; D perhaps matches TRBD1 (6 bases). Germline CDR1 SGHRS, CDR2 YFSETQ. This CDR3 comprises 14 residues. V was pared by 7 bases and J by 1 base, with 14 bases between. CDR3 in DNA: TGCGCCAGCCGGACAGTAGGGACGAACACTGAAGCTTTCTTT. This translates into CASRTVGTNTEAFF.

The chain carries TRBV5-1 and TRBJ2-5, with no clear D. The V gene lost 2 bases and the J gene lost 1 base, with 6 bases spanning the gap. CDR1 is SGHRS, CDR2 YFSETQ, per germline. This CDR3 is 13 amino acids long. The CDR3 DNA is TGCGCCAGCAGCTTCAACAGCCAAGAGACCCAGTACTTC. This translates into CASSFNSQETQYF.

The V and J genes are TRBV6-5 and TRBJ1-2, with D perhaps matching TRBD1 (6 bases). Trimming cost V 8 bases and J 4 bases, with 20 bases left between them. Germline values: CDR1 MNHEY, CDR2 SVGAGI. The CDR3 contains 15 residues. The CDR3 loop is CASGKRTVFGYGYTF. For the CDR3, the DNA is TGTGCCAGCGGGAAGCGGACAGTCTTTGGCTATGGCTACACCTTC.

The chain has TRBV11-2 and TRBJ1-2; 8 positions match TRBD1. CDR1 is SGHAT and CDR2 is FQNNGV in the germline V gene. This CDR3 has 15 amino acids. J gave up 7 bases and V 5 bases, and 12 bases lay outside the gene matches. The CDR3 is CASSPGQAVSVGYTF. The CDR3 DNA reads as TGTGCCAGCAGCCCGGGACAGGCAGTTTCGGTTGGCTACACCTTC. The variable domain in full, completed from reference TRBV11-2 and TRBJ1-2, reads EAGVAQSPRYKIIEKRQSVAFWCNPISGHATLYWYQQILGQGPKLLIQFQNNGVVDDSQLPKDRFSAERLKGVDSTLKIQPAKLEDSAVYLCASSPGQAVSVGYTFGSGTRLTVV.

V usage is TRBV11-2 and J usage is TRBJ2-7, with 8 positions matching TRBD1. Germline V CDR1 and CDR2: SGHAT, FQNNGV. This CDR3 has 14 residues. V gave up 0 bases and J gave up 2 bases; unmatched junction bases: 0. The CDR3 protein is CASSLEQGAYEQYF. For the CDR3, the DNA is TGTGCCAGCAGCTTAGAACAGGGGGCCTACGAGCAGTACTTC.

The CDR3 loop reads CASGWDRVYEQYF. The CDR3 DNA is TGTGCTAGTGGCTGGGACAGGGTGTACGAGCAGTACTTC. This sequence joins TRBV12-5 and TRBJ2-7, with TRBD1 matching 9 bases. The V gene end was trimmed by 6 bases and the J gene end by 4 bases; junction bases not matched to a gene: 4. The CDR3 extends over 13 amino acids. Germline V gene sequence: CDR1 LGHNT, CDR2 FRNRAP.

The chain recombines TRBV10-3 with TRBJ2-1; TRBD1 matches at 8 bases. V was pared by 2 bases and J by 10 bases, with 13 bases of the junction left unmatched. Germline CDR1 reads ENHRY; CDR2 reads SYGVKD. The CDR3 extends over 16 amino acids. The DNA for the CDR3 is TGTGCCATCAGTGAGGTTGGGTCAGGGGGCCGTCTCGAGCAGTTCTTC. Its translation: CAISEVGSGGRLEQFF.

This chain links TRBV9 with TRBJ2-1; 10 nucleotides agree with TRBD2. The junction had 4 bases not matched to a gene; V was cut back by 2 bases and J by 5 bases. This CDR3 contains 15 residues. Germline V CDR1 and CDR2: SGDLS, YYNGEE. The CDR3 here is CASSVRTSGHNEQFF. The CDR3 coding sequence is TGTGCCAGCAGCGTTCGGACTAGCGGCCACAATGAGCAGTTCTTC.

The chain has TRBV11-2 and TRBJ1-4; 7 bases line up with TRBD1. J gave up 15 bases and V 5 bases, and 9 bases lay outside the gene matches. The CDR3 loop spans 12 amino acids. The germline CDR1 and CDR2 sequences are SGHAT and FQNNGV. CDR3 nucleotides: TGTGCCAGCAGCCCCTTCCAGGGGGAAGTGTTTTTT. Its protein is CASSPFQGEVFF.

CDR3 nucleotide sequence: TGTGCCAGTAATACCAGGGGGGCGATGGAAGCTTTCTTT. It translates to CASNTRGAMEAFF. This sequence joins TRBV19 and TRBJ1-1; 7 positions agree with TRBD1. Germline V gene lookup returns CDR1 LNHDA and CDR2 SQIVND (reference sequence). With V trimmed by 7 bases and J by 8 bases, 10 bases remained unmatched. The CDR3 runs 13 residues.

This rearrangement joins TRBV6-5 to TRBJ1-3; weak D call: TRBD1 (6 bases). Trimming left V 6 bases short and J 7 bases short, with 19 bases between. The CDR3 totals 15 residues. CDR1 is MNHEY and CDR2 is SVGAGI in the germline V gene. The CDR3 DNA sequence: TGTGCCAGCAGGCAGGGGAGCCTTTTCGGGAACACCATATATTTT. It is translated as CASRQGSLFGNTIYF.

The CDR3 DNA sequence: TGTGCCAGCCGCCCCCGTGCGGGGGTACAAGAGACCCAGTACTTC. Its protein is CASRPRAGVQETQYF. The rearrangement links TRBV11-2 to TRBJ2-5; 7 bases map to TRBD2. J lost 2 bases, V lost 8 bases, and 11 bases had no gene match. The CDR3 covers 15 residues. Germline CDR1 SGHAT, CDR2 FQNNGV.

The chain is built from TRBV7-8 and TRBJ2-1, with a weak D call TRBD1 (6 bases). CDR3 length: 15 amino acids. CDR1 is SGHVS and CDR2 is FQNEAQ in the germline V gene. Between the trimmed V and J ends, which lost 5 bases and 4 bases, there was a span of 15 bases. The DNA of the CDR3 is TGTGCCAGCAGCCTCAGATTCGACAGGTACAATGAGCAGTTCTTC. This sequence encodes CASSLRFDRYNEQFF.

The chain couples TRBV13 to TRBJ2-5; the match to TRBD2 covers 13 bases. The CDR3 loop spans 17 amino acids. Germline CDR1 and CDR2: PRHDT and FYEKMQ (reference sequence). Trimming took 5 bases from V and 5 from J; bases not matched to a gene: 11. CDR3 sequence: CASSQSTSGGRGETQYF. The CDR3 nucleotides are TGTGCCAGCAGCCAGTCGACTAGCGGGGGGAGAGGGGAGACCCAGTACTTC.

The chain is built from TRBV18 and TRBJ1-2; D possibly corresponds to TRBD1 (6 bases). V was clipped by 3 bases and J by 2 bases, with 10 bases between them. From germline, CDR1 is KGHSH and CDR2 LQKENI. This CDR3 contains 14 residues. CDR3 sequence (DNA): TGTGCCAGCTCACCGACTGGACAGAACTATGGCTACACCTTC. Encoded protein: CASSPTGQNYGYTF. Full variable domain (remainder filled in from reference TRBV18 and TRBJ1-2): NAGVMQNPRHLVRRRGQEARLRCSPMKGHSHVYWYRQLPEEGLKFMVYLQKENIIDESGMPKERFSAEFPKEGPSILRIQQVVRGDSAAYFCASSPTGQNYGYTFGSGTRLTVV.

The V call is TRBV9, the J call TRBJ1-6; 7 bases are a match to TRBD1. After removal of 3 bases from V and 5 bases from J, the junction contained 2 bases not matched to a gene. The CDR3 has 14 residues. Germline lookup yields CDR1 SGDLS and CDR2 YYNGEE. CDR3 nucleotides: TGTGCCAGCAGCGCTACAGGGGATAATTCACCCCTCCACTTT. It translates to CASSATGDNSPLHF.

The chain combines TRBV6-5 with TRBJ2-1; 8 positions match TRBD2. The CDR3 totals 14 residues. CDR1 and CDR2 (germline): MNHEY, SVGAGI. V lost 5 bases and J lost 9; bases outside the gene matches: 9. The CDR3 nucleotides read TGTGCCAGCAGTACCGTTCGGGGGGGGGTTGAGCAGTTCTTC. Protein: CASSTVRGGVEQFF.

The V call is TRBV27, the J call TRBJ2-1; 12 nucleotides line up with TRBD2. The V and J ends lost 10 bases and 7 bases, in that order; junction bases with no gene match: 8. The germline V gene has CDR1 MNHEY and CDR2 SMNVEV (reference sequence). The CDR3 has 14 residues. The CDR3 nucleotides read TGTGCCACTATTCCCCTAGCGGGGGGGAATGAGCAGTTCTTC. This encodes CATIPLAGGNEQFF.

The chain joins TRBV9 to TRBJ1-2, with D unclear. The germline V gene encodes CDR1 SGDLS and CDR2 YYNGEE. Trimming pared 3 bases from V and 5 bases from J, leaving 17 bases between. This CDR3 comprises 15 residues. This CDR3 reads CASSDSSRGGYGYTF. Written as DNA, the CDR3 is TGTGCCAGCAGCGACTCGTCACGGGGAGGATATGGCTACACCTTC.

In DNA, the CDR3 is TGTGCCAGCAGTCCCTCCGGGACAGGGATGCAAGAGACCCAGTACTTC. Amino acids: CASSPSGTGMQETQYF. This chain links TRBV28 with TRBJ2-5; the match to TRBD1 covers 9 bases. J lost 2 bases, V lost 5 bases, and 9 bases had no gene match. The CDR3 extends over 16 amino acids. Germline V gene sequence: CDR1 MDHEN, CDR2 SYDVKM.